The clone carrying this TCR beta chain has only a few counts. The antigen remains unidentified. The record originates from a study of T-cell memory formation after mild COVID-19. Overall study: The two donors had largely donor-specific TCR clusters. Study-level findings and limits: Clones contracting day 15 to 85 were balanced CD4/CD8; later expanders leaned CD4+. Memory from before infection featured some responding clones, which suggests cross-reactive memory joined.

Via MiXCR, TCRdb re-called the 5' RACE reads, giving one row per CDR3 protein. This table holds 120,000 to 150,000 distinct CDR3 sequences, 15% to 20% found once. The specimen sequenced was PBMCs or a T cell subset sorted from them (not recorded which). The sequence was obtained from an adult woman who had mild COVID-19 (a few samples of this study predate the infection). Cell type and time point are not known.

The CDR3 is CASSLPIEQFF. CDR3 coding DNA: TGTGCCAGCAGCCTCCCCATCGAGCAGTTCTTC. The rearrangement links TRBV7-2 to TRBJ2-1; no clear D. The CDR3 runs 11 residues. Germline loops: CDR1 SGHTA, CDR2 FQGNSA. V lost 5 bases and J lost 10, with 9 bases in between. Based on the CDR3 plus reference TRBV7-2 and TRBJ2-1, the full variable domain is GAGVSQSPSNKVTEKGKDVELRCDPISGHTALYWYRQSLGQGLEFLIYFQGNSAPDKSGLPSDRFSAERTGGSVSTLTIQRTQQEDSAVYLCASSLPIEQFFGPGTRLTVL.